Each of the 17 T cell receptor beta chains below was sequenced from the same sample in a study of blood T cells in healthy people across ages. Using a J-beta primer mix together with a sample-barcoded 5' primer, a second PCR was run for roughly 6 to 11 cycles. One entry per CDR3 protein, called by TCRdb with MiXCR from the 5' RACE reads. The sample yields approximately 1.5 million distinct CDR3 sequences, roughly 43% seen once. Sequenced material: blood. These receptors were obtained from a woman under 30 in good health.

This chain uses TRBV29-1 with TRBJ2-1; no clear D gene. This CDR3 is 18 amino acids long. The V gene's germline CDR1 is SQVTM and CDR2 ANQGSEA. V was pared by 3 bases and J by 0 bases, with 21 bases between. CDR3 nucleotides: TGCAGCGTTGATTCCACGCTTGACTCCCCGAGCTCCTACAATGAGCAGTTCTTC. It is translated as CSVDSTLDSPSSYNEQFF.

This chain uses TRBV20-1 with TRBJ2-6; 11 bases are a match to TRBD1. Germline CDR1 and CDR2: DFQATT and SNEGSKA (reference sequence). There are 15 residues in the CDR3. J gave up 3 bases and V 5 bases, and 3 bases lay outside the gene matches. The CDR3 sequence is CSAWTGGVGANVLTF. The CDR3 DNA sequence: TGCAGTGCTTGGACAGGGGGCGTTGGGGCCAACGTCCTGACTTTC.

V and J are TRBV20-1 and TRBJ2-1; no clear D gene. The V gene lost 3 bases and the J gene lost 13 bases, with 19 bases spanning the gap. The CDR3 contains 13 residues. Per germline, CDR1 DFQATT and CDR2 SNEGSKA (reference sequence). CDR3 amino acids: CSAREGRINAQFF. As DNA, the CDR3 is TGCAGTGCTAGGGAAGGCAGGATTAACGCACAGTTCTTC.

This clonotype has just a few counts. This chain connects TRBV4-2 to TRBJ2-3; 7 bases align to TRBD2. Germline CDR1 and CDR2: LGHNA and YNFKEQ. The V and J ends lost 0 bases and 1 base, in that order; junction bases with no gene match: 7. The CDR3 is 17 amino acids. This chain's CDR3 is CASSQEDGGGGTDTQYF. The CDR3 DNA reads TGTGCCAGCAGCCAAGAGGACGGCGGGGGAGGCACAGATACGCAGTATTTT.

The V gene is TRBV9, the J gene TRBJ2-3, with D uncertain. CDR1 is SGDLS and CDR2 is YYNGEE in the germline V gene. Trimming shortened V by 3 bases and J by 2 bases, and 7 bases separated the two germline ends. This CDR3 has 13 residues. The CDR3 here is CASSALTTDTQYF. Here the CDR3 DNA reads TGTGCCAGCAGCGCCTTGACCACAGATACGCAGTATTTT. The whole variable domain, filled in from reference TRBV9 and TRBJ2-3, reads DSGVTQTPKHLITATGQRVTLRCSPRSGDLSVYWYQQSLDQGLQFLIQYYNGEERAKGNILERFSAQQFPDLHSELNLSSLELGDSALYFCASSALTTDTQYFGPGTRLTVL.

CDR3 protein: CASSQGGTGDKTEAFF. CDR3 DNA: TGTGCCAGCAGCCAAGGCGGGACAGGGGACAAGACTGAAGCTTTCTTT. This chain connects TRBV4-2 to TRBJ1-1; 10 bases align to TRBD1. Germline loops: CDR1 LGHNA, CDR2 YNFKEQ. The CDR3 is 16 amino acids. V shed 1 base and J 5 bases; nucleotides not matched to a gene: 7.

This clonotype was detected only a few times. The chain recombines TRBV20-1 with TRBJ2-1; D is uncertain. The V and J ends lost 5 bases and 3 bases respectively, with 11 bases between them. Per germline, CDR1 DFQATT and CDR2 SNEGSKA (reference sequence). The length of the CDR3 is 13 residues. This CDR3 reads CSAGRFLYNEQFF. The CDR3 DNA follows: TGCAGTGCTGGCCGGTTCCTCTACAATGAGCAGTTCTTC.

V and J are TRBV29-1 and TRBJ2-1; 9 bases align to TRBD1. There are 14 residues in the CDR3. CDR1 is SQVTM, CDR2 ANQGSEA, per germline. J was trimmed by 2 bases and V by 7 bases; bases with no gene match: 6. CDR3 DNA: TGCAGCGCTGGCGGGACAGGGCCCTACAATGAGCAGTTCTTC. Translated, it gives CSAGGTGPYNEQFF.

The chain has TRBV9 and TRBJ1-2; possible D gene TRBD1, 6 bases. V lost 0 bases, J lost 8 bases, and 23 bases lay in between. Germline V gene data show CDR1 as SGDLS and CDR2 as YYNGEE. The CDR3 has 17 amino acids. Here the CDR3 reads CASSVEGGSGLEDGYTF. For the CDR3, the DNA is TGTGCCAGCAGCGTAGAGGGGGGTTCGGGGCTAGAAGACGGCTACACCTTC.

This clonotype was detected a few times. The chain uses TRBV6-2 or TRBV6-3 and TRBJ2-1, with 12 bases aligning to TRBD1. This CDR3 is 16 amino acids long. J gave up 8 bases and V 4 bases, and 9 bases lay outside the gene matches. Germline V gives CDR1 MNHEY, CDR2 SVGEGT. This CDR3 reads CASSSSGTGGRYEQFF. CDR3 in DNA: TGTGCCAGCAGTTCATCCGGGACAGGGGGCCGTTATGAGCAGTTCTTC.

This clonotype was seen a few times. The chain links TRBV20-1 to TRBJ1-2, with 9 positions matching TRBD1. The germline V gene has CDR1 DFQATT and CDR2 SNEGSKA (reference sequence). The V gene end was trimmed by 6 bases and the J gene end by 3 bases; junction bases not matched to a gene: 11. CDR3 length equals 15 residues. CDR3 loop: CSAQLQGAQDYGYTF. The CDR3 nucleotides are TGCAGTGCACAATTACAGGGGGCGCAGGACTATGGCTACACCTTC.

The V gene is TRBV28, the J gene TRBJ1-2; 8 bases align to TRBD1. This CDR3 comprises 16 residues. V was clipped by 1 base and J by 6 bases; unmatched bases: 10. Per germline, CDR1 MDHEN and CDR2 SYDVKM. DNA for the CDR3: TGTGCCAGCAGTTTATCGGTTTGGGCAGGGGGCAATGGCTACACCTTC. Amino acid sequence: CASSLSVWAGGNGYTF.

The chain joins TRBV29-1 to TRBJ1-1; 11 nucleotides line up with TRBD1. The CDR3 contains 12 residues. The V segment lost 6 bases and the J segment 6 bases; nucleotides outside the gene matches: 3. Germline CDR1 is SQVTM and CDR2 is ANQGSEA. The CDR3 spells CSVWDRGAEAFF. The CDR3 DNA reads as TGCAGCGTATGGGACAGGGGGGCTGAAGCTTTCTTT. Filled out from reference TRBV29-1 and TRBJ1-1, the complete variable domain reads SAVISQKPSRDICQRGTSLTIQCQVDSQVTMMFWYRQQPGQSLTLIATANQGSEATYESGFVIDKFPISRPNLTFSTLTVSNMSPEDSSIYLCSVWDRGAEAFFGQGTRLTVV.

In regard to this clonotype: One junction end does not reproduce the germline sequence, and a read error may be involved. The chain recombines TRBV4-2 with TRBJ2-3, with a tentative D call TRBD1 (5 bases). CDR3 size: 15 residues. In germline, CDR1 is LGHNA, CDR2 YNFKEQ. Written as DNA, the CDR3 is TGTGCCAGCAGCCAGGGTATGGGCCCAACAGGTACGCAGTATTTT. This encodes CASSQGMGPTGTQYF.

The chain has TRBV7-9 and TRBJ2-3, with D perhaps matching TRBD1 or TRBD2 (6 bases each). V lost 5 bases to trimming and J lost 2 bases, with 17 bases between them. Per germline, CDR1 SEHNR and CDR2 FQNEAQ (reference sequence). The CDR3 contains 16 residues. The CDR3 DNA follows: TGTGCCAGCAGCCCATTAGGGGGGCAGGACACAGATACGCAGTATTTT. Encoded protein: CASSPLGGQDTDTQYF.

The sample holds one count of this clonotype. One junction end does not reproduce the germline sequence, and a read error may be involved. This chain uses TRBV12-3 or TRBV12-4 with TRBJ1-5; no firm D call. CDR3 length: 15 residues. This CDR3 reads CASSLRAGNNQPRHF. CDR3 sequence (DNA): TGTGCCAGCAGTCTCCGGGCCGGCAACAATCAGCCCCGGCATTTT.

This clonotype was seen a handful of times. This chain joins TRBV11-2 and TRBJ1-1, with unresolved D. Between the trimmed V and J ends, which lost 5 bases and 0 bases, there was a span of 10 bases. Per the germline V gene, CDR1 is SGHAT and CDR2 is FQNNGV. The CDR3 sequence is 14 residues long. The CDR3 DNA reads TGTGCCAGCAGCCCCTGGGCTCTGAACACTGAAGCTTTCTTT. It encodes CASSPWALNTEAFF.